This is a list of T cell receptor beta chains from one sample in a study of shared clonotypes between healthy human individuals. The assay was immunoSEQ multiplex PCR, and TCRdb's table has in-frame clones only and misses some. The sample has around 2,000,000 clones, under 95% seen once. The sequenced material came from naive CD8+ T cells from PBMCs. These receptors were taken from a man aged 18 to 29 in good health. Some clones in this sample may be carry-over from other donors' samples. CDR3s include the opening cysteine and the closing phenylalanine or tryptophan. A D gene is named only where the DNA matches it firmly. Clone size is not always given. Where it is, it says once, few, many or a class for expanded clones.

clone_size	v_call	d_call	j_call	cdr3_nt	cdr3_aa
NA	TRBV27	TRBD1	TRBJ1-2	TGTGCCAGCAGTTTAAGTGGGACAGGGGAGGACTATGGCTACACCTTC	CASSLSGTGEDYGYTF
NA	TRBV28	TRBD1	TRBJ1-5	TGTGCCAGCAGTTCACAGGGACAGCTCAATCAGCCCCAGCATTTT	CASSSQGQLNQPQHF
few	TRBV9	TRBD2	TRBJ2-2	TGTGCCAGCAGCGTAGCGGGGGGGAACACCGGGGAGCTGTTTTTT	CASSVAGGNTGELFF
NA	TRBV2	TRBD1	TRBJ2-7	TGTGCCAGCAGTTGGACAGGGAGCGACGAGCAGTACTTC	CASSWTGSDEQYF
NA	TRBV27	TRBD2	TRBJ2-7	TGTGCCAGCGGGGGAGCCGGGACTAGCGGGTACGAGCAGTACTTC	CASGGAGTSGYEQYF
NA	TRBV2	TRBD2	TRBJ2-7	TGTGCCAGCAGTGAAGGCCTAGCGGGAGGGTCCTACGAGCAGTACTTC	CASSEGLAGGSYEQYF
NA	TRBV4-2	NA	TRBJ2-4	TGTGCCAGCAGCCAAGGGGTAGCCAAAAACATTCAGTACTTC	CASSQGVAKNIQYF
NA	TRBV4-1	NA	TRBJ2-2	TGCGCCAGCAGCCAAGATCCGGCCCGACCGACCAACACCGGGGAGCTGTTTTTT	CASSQDPARPTNTGELFF
NA	TRBV25-1	NA	TRBJ1-1	TGTGCCAGCAGAGAAAACACTGAAGCTTTCTTT	CASRENTEAFF
NA	TRBV10-3	NA	TRBJ1-2	TGTGCCACCTCGACGGTCTACGATGGCTACACCTTC	CATSTVYDGYTF